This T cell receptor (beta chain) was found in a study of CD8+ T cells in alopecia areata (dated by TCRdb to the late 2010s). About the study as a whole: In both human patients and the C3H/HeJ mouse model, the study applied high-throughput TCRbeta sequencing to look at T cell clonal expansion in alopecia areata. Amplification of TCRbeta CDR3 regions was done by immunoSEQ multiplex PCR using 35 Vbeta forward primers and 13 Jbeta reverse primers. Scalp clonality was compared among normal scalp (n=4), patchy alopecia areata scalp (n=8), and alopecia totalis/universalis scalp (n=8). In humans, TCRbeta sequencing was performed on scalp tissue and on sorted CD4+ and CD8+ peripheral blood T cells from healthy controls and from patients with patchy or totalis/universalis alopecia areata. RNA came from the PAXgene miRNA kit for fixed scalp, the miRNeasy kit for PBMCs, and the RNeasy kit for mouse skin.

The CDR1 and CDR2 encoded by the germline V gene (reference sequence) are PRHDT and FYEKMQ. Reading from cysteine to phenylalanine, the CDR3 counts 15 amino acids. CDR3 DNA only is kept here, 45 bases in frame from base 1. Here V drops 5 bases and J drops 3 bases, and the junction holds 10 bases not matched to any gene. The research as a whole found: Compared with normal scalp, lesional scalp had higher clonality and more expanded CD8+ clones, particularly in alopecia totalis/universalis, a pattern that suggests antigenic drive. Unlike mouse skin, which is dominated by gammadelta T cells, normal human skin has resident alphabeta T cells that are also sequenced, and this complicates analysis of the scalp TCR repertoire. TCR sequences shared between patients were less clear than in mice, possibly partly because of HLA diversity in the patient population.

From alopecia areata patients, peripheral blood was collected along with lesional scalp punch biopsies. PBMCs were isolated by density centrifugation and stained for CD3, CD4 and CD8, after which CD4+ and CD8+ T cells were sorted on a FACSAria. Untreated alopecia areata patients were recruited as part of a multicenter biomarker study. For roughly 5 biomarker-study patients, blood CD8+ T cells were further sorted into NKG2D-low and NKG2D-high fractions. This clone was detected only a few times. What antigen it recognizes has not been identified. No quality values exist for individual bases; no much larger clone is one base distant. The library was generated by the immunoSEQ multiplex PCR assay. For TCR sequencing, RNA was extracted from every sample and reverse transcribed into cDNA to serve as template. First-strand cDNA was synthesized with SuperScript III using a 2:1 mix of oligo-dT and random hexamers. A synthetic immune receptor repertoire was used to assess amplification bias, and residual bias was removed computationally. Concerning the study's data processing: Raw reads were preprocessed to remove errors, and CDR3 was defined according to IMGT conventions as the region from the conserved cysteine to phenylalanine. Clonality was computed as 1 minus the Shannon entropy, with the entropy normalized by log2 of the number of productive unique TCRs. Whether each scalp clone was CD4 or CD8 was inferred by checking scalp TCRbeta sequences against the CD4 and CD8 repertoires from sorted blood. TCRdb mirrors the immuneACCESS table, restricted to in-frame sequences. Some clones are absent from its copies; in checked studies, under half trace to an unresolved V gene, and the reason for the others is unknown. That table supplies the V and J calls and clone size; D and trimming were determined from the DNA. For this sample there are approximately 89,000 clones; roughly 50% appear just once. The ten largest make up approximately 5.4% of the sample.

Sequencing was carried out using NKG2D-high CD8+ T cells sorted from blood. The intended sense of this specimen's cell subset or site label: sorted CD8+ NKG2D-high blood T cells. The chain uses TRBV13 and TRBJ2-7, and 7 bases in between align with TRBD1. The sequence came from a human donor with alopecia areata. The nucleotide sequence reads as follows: TGTGCCAGCAGCCCAGGGGACAGAAACCTCTACGAGCAGTACTTC. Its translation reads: CASSPGDRNLYEQYF. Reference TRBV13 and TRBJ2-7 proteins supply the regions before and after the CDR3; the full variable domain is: AAGVIQSPRHLIKEKRETATLKCYPIPRHDTVYWYQQGPGQDPQFLISFYEKMQSDKGSIPDRFSAQQFSDYHSELNMSSLELGDSALYFCASSPGDRNLYEQYFGPGTRLTVT.